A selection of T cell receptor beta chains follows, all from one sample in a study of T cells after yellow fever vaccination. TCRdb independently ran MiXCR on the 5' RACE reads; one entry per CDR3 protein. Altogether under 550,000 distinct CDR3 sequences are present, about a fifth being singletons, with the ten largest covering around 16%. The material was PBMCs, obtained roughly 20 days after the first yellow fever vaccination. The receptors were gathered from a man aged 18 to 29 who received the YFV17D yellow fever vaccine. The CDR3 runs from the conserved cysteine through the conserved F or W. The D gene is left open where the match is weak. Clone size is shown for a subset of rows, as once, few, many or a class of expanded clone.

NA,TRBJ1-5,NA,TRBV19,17,TGTGCCAGTAACCCGGGTCCCTTCGTATCCCCGCTTCAGCCCCAGCATTTT,CASNPGPFVSPLQPQHF
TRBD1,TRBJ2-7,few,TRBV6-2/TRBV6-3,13,TGTGCCAGCAGTACCGGGACAGGGGACGAGCAGTACTTC,CASSTGTGDEQYF
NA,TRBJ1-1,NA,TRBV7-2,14,TGTGCCAGCAAAAGCCAGTTAGGGGACACTGAAGCTTTCTTT,CASKSQLGDTEAFF
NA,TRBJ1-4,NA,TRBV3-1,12,TGTGCCAGCAGCCAAGTGGTGGAAAAACTGTTTTTT,CASSQVVEKLFF
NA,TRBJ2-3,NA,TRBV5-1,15,TGCGCCAGCAGGTCCAGGGATCGGCTAGGGGATACGCAGTATTTT,CASRSRDRLGDTQYF
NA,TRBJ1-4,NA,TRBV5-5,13,TGTGCCAGCAGCTTGGATCCCCATGAAAAACTGTTTTTT,CASSLDPHEKLFF
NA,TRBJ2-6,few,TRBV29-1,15,TGCAGCGTTGGTGCAGGGTGGGCTGGGGCCAACGTCCTGACTTTC,CSVGAGWAGANVLTF
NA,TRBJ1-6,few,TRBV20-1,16,TGCAGTGCTAGGGTCCGACGGGAAGGGGCCAATTCACCCCTCCACTTT,CSARVRREGANSPLHF
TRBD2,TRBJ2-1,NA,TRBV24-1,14,TGTGCCACTAAGCGGGGGGGCCAAAGAGATGAGCAGTTCTTC,CATKRGGQRDEQFF
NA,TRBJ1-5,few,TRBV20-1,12,TGCAGTGCTCGGGCGGGGGGACAGCCCCAGCATTTT,CSARAGGQPQHF
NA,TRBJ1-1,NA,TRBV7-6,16,TGTGCCAGCAGCGTATCCAGCGCAGGGAGAGGGACTGAAGCTTTCTTT,CASSVSSAGRGTEAFF
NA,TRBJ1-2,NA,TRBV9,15,TGTGCCAGCAGCGTAACGTCCGGCAGGGGCTATGGCTACACCTTC,CASSVTSGRGYGYTF
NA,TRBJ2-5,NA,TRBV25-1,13,TGTGCCAGCTTGCGATCGGGGCAAGAGACCCAGTACTTC,CASLRSGQETQYF
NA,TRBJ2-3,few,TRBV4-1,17,TGCGCCAGCAGCCAAGGAGGCGGCGGCCCTAGCACAGATACGCAGTATTTT,CASSQGGGGPSTDTQYF
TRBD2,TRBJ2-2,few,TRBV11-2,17,TGTGCCAGCAGCTCTGGACTAGCGGGGAGGTGGACCGGGGAGCTGTTTTTT,CASSSGLAGRWTGELFF
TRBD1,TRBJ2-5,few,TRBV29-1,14,TGCAGCGTTGTCCCCAGGGGGAGCCTTTGGACCCAGTACTTC,CSVVPRGSLWTQYF